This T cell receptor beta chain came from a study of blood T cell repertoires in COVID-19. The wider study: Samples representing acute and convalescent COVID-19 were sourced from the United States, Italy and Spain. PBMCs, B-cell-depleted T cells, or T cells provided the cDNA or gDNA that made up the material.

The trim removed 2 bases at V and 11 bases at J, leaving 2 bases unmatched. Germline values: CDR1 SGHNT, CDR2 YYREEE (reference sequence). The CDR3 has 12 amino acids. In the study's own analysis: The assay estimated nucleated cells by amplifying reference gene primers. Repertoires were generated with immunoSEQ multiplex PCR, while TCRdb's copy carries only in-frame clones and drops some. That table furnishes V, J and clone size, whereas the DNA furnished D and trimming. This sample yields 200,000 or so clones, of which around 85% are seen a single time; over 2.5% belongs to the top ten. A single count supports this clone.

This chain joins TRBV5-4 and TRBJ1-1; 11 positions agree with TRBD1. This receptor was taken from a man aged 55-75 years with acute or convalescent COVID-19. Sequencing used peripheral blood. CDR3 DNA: TGTGCCAGCAGCTTCGGGACAGGGGGGGCTTTCTTT. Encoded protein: CASSFGTGGAFF.